One sample yielded the 20 T cell receptor beta chains listed below, sequenced in a study of TIL therapy for anti-PD-1-resistant metastatic lung cancer. Described time point: pre-treatment sample, taken before nivolumab and TIL therapy. Sequencing used immunoSEQ v3. This table comes from immunoSEQ multiplex PCR, and its TCRdb copy is limited to in-frame clones, with some not included. Here the sample spans 45,000 to 75,000 clones, under 75% being singletons. Sequencing was performed on blood, taken at baseline. These receptors came from a person aged 25 to 80 with non-small cell lung cancer.

DNA of the CDR3: TGTGCCAGTAGTATTACCGCCTCAAGACAGGGGCGGCAAGAGACCCAGTACTTC. It is translated as CASSITASRQGRQETQYF. The chain carries TRBV19 and TRBJ2-5; 8 bases line up with TRBD1. This CDR3 is built from 18 residues. The V gene end was trimmed by 3 bases and the J gene end by 2 bases; junction bases not matched to a gene: 14. Germline V gene sequence: CDR1 LNHDA, CDR2 SQIVND (reference sequence).

The gene calls are TRBV5-1 and TRBJ1-1, with 7 bases identical to TRBD1. The CDR3 totals 15 residues. The germline V gene encodes CDR1 SGHRS and CDR2 YFSETQ. V dropped 3 bases and J dropped 5; count of bases not matched to a gene: 10. The CDR3: CASSSSFDRVTEAFF. CDR3 nucleotide sequence: TGCGCCAGCAGCTCCTCTTTCGACAGGGTTACTGAAGCTTTCTTT. The whole variable domain, remainder taken from reference TRBV5-1 and TRBJ1-1, is KAGVTQTPRYLIKTRGQQVTLSCSPISGHRSVSWYQQTPGQGLQFLFEYFSETQRNKGNFPGRFSGRQFSNSRSEMNVSTLELGDSALYLCASSSSFDRVTEAFFGQGTRLTVV.

This rearrangement joins TRBV5-1 to TRBJ2-3; 7 bases match TRBD1. Germline trimming cut 3 bases from V and 6 bases from J; bases unmatched to any gene: 1. From germline, CDR1 is SGHRS and CDR2 YFSETQ. The CDR3 length is 12 residues. The CDR3 sequence: CASSSGQDTQYF. CDR3 in DNA: TGCGCCAGCAGCTCGGGACAGGATACGCAGTATTTT. Full variable domain (outside the CDR3, taken from reference TRBV5-1 and TRBJ2-3): KAGVTQTPRYLIKTRGQQVTLSCSPISGHRSVSWYQQTPGQGLQFLFEYFSETQRNKGNFPGRFSGRQFSNSRSEMNVSTLELGDSALYLCASSSGQDTQYFGPGTRLTVL.

This clone was counted once. J is TRBJ2-3 and V is TRBV19, with D possibly being TRBD1 or TRBD2 (6 bases each). This CDR3 is built from 13 residues. Trimming cost V 2 bases and J 12 bases, with 15 bases left between them. Germline CDR1 and CDR2: LNHDA and SQIVND (reference sequence). The CDR3, as DNA: TGTGCCAGTAGTATATGGGGGGCGCCGCCTCAGTATTTT. Amino acids: CASSIWGAPPQYF.

This clone is a singleton in its sample. The V call is TRBV25-1, the J call TRBJ2-1, with 10 positions matching TRBD2. Germline lookup yields CDR1 MGHDK and CDR2 SYGVNS. J lost 6 bases, V lost 2 bases, and 7 bases had no gene match. The length of the CDR3 is 16 residues. Here the CDR3 reads CASSESGLAGANEQFF. CDR3 DNA: TGTGCCAGCAGTGAAAGCGGTCTAGCGGGAGCCAATGAGCAGTTCTTC.

This chain joins TRBV27 and TRBJ2-5; 7 bases agree with TRBD2. V lost 3 bases, J lost 5 bases, and 6 bases stayed unmatched. This CDR3 is 14 amino acids long. Germline lookup yields CDR1 MNHEY and CDR2 SMNVEV (reference sequence). The CDR3 here is CASSFLGGLETQYF. CDR3 sequence (DNA): TGTGCCAGCAGTTTTTTGGGGGGGTTGGAGACCCAGTACTTC.

The sample holds one count of this clone. The J gene is TRBJ1-2, the V gene TRBV6-6; 10 bases align to TRBD1. J lost 3 bases, V lost 6 bases, and 1 base had no gene match. The V gene's germline CDR1 is MNHNY and CDR2 SVGAGI (reference sequence). CDR3 length: 13 amino acids. DNA of the CDR3: TGTGCCAGCAGGGGACAGGGGCACTATGGCTACACCTTC. Its translation is CASRGQGHYGYTF.

This clone was counted a few times. The chain carries TRBV4-1 and TRBJ1-1; D not certain. The CDR3 spans 12 residues. Germline values: CDR1 MGHRA, CDR2 YSYEKL. Trimming stripped 4 bases from V and 4 bases from J, with 7 bases between. CDR3 sequence (DNA): TGCGCCAGCAGCCGGGGAAGCACTGAAGCTTTCTTT. It encodes CASSRGSTEAFF.

J is TRBJ2-7 and V is TRBV15; unclear D gene. The CDR3 extends over 16 amino acids. V lost 1 base and J lost 0, with 13 bases in between. The germline V gene has CDR1 LNHNV and CDR2 YYDKDF (reference sequence). The CDR3 nucleotides are TGTGCCACCAGCAGAGTGGGCCCCAGGAGCTCCTACGAGCAGTACTTC. Protein product: CATSRVGPRSSYEQYF.

A single count supports this clone. V and J are TRBV27 and TRBJ2-1, with a weak D call TRBD2 (5 bases). CDR1 and CDR2 from the germline V gene are MNHEY and SMNVEV (reference sequence). The ends were cut back, 8 bases at V and 0 bases at J, with 11 bases in the middle. This CDR3 has 14 amino acids. The CDR3: CASRLLSSYNEQFF. In DNA form, the CDR3 reads TGTGCCAGCCGACTATTGAGCTCCTACAATGAGCAGTTCTTC.

The gene calls are TRBV5-1 and TRBJ1-6; TRBD1 aligns across 11 bases. The CDR3 runs to 14 residues. Germline loops: CDR1 SGHRS, CDR2 YFSETQ. Trimming took 4 bases from V and 8 from J; bases not matched to a gene: 2. In DNA form, the CDR3 reads TGCGCCAGCAGCGTGGGACAGGGGGATTCACCCCTCCACTTT. As protein: CASSVGQGDSPLHF.

This rearrangement joins TRBV7-2 to TRBJ1-5; the D gene is possibly TRBD1 (5 bases). Germline CDR1 reads SGHTA; CDR2 reads FQGNSA. The V end was cut by 5 bases, the J end by 1 base, with 12 bases between. The length of the CDR3 is 15 residues. The CDR3 reads CASSLRRGSNQPQHF. The CDR3 region has the DNA TGTGCCAGCAGCCTACGTCGGGGGAGCAATCAGCCCCAGCATTTT.

J is TRBJ2-1 and V is TRBV5-1, with 9 bases lining up with TRBD2. This CDR3 contains 15 residues. The V gene's germline CDR1 is SGHRS and CDR2 YFSETQ. V dropped 4 bases and J dropped 8; count of bases not matched to a gene: 10. CDR3 in amino acids: CASSMGSSGMYEQFF. The DNA for the CDR3 is TGCGCCAGCAGCATGGGGTCTAGCGGGATGTATGAGCAGTTCTTC.

A few counts support this clone. This chain joins TRBV2 and TRBJ2-7, with 10 nucleotides matching TRBD2. CDR3 length: 14 residues. Trimming removed 6 bases from V and 9 bases from J; junction bases left unmatched: 11. Germline-derived CDR1 and CDR2 are SNHLY and FYNNEI. This chain's CDR3 is CASSFLAGELGQYF. The CDR3 nucleotides read TGTGCCAGCAGCTTTCTAGCGGGAGAATTGGGGCAGTACTTC.

The rearrangement uses TRBV7-8 and TRBJ2-3, with TRBD2 matching 11 bases. The J segment lost 2 bases and the V segment lost 5 bases, leaving 12 bases of the junction unmatched. The CDR3 runs 18 residues. Germline CDR1 SGHVS, CDR2 FQNEAQ. CDR3 in amino acids: CASSNSGTSGLHTDTQYF. CDR3 sequence (DNA): TGTGCCAGCAGCAACTCCGGGACTAGCGGACTACACACAGATACGCAGTATTTT.

The chain carries TRBV27 and TRBJ1-2; 9 bases are shared with TRBD1. V was clipped by 5 bases and J by 6 bases; unmatched bases: 13. This CDR3 is built from 16 residues. Germline CDR1 and CDR2: MNHEY and SMNVEV (reference sequence). The CDR3 sequence is CASSPHPMTGGNGYTF. In DNA, the CDR3 is TGTGCCAGCAGTCCCCACCCCATGACAGGGGGGAATGGCTACACCTTC.

This clone was detected only a few times. The chain uses TRBV7-9 and TRBJ1-1, with D uncertain. This CDR3 is 13 amino acids long. With 4 bases removed from V and 1 base from J, the gap between germline ends came to 7 bases. Germline loops: CDR1 SEHNR, CDR2 FQNEAQ (reference sequence). The CDR3 loop is CASSSGWNTEAFF. The CDR3 DNA sequence: TGTGCCAGCAGCTCCGGGTGGAACACTGAAGCTTTCTTT.

The chain has TRBV5-1 and TRBJ2-5; 7 bases are a match to TRBD2. The J segment lost 5 bases and the V segment lost 0 bases, leaving 10 bases of the junction unmatched. The CDR3 has 16 residues. Germline V gene data show CDR1 as SGHRS and CDR2 as YFSETQ. CDR3 region: CASSLDPGRVGETQYF. CDR3 in DNA: TGCGCCAGCAGCTTGGATCCAGGGAGGGTTGGGGAGACCCAGTACTTC.

The chain combines TRBV19 with TRBJ1-1; a possible D gene is TRBD1 (5 bases). Looked up from germline, CDR1 is LNHDA and CDR2 is SQIVND (reference sequence). This CDR3 has 15 residues. The germline V and J ends were trimmed by 4 bases and 5 bases, with 17 bases remaining between them. CDR3 loop: CASSTGPGRGTEAFF. In nucleotides, the CDR3 is TGTGCCAGTAGTACTGGGCCGGGGAGGGGTACTGAAGCTTTCTTT.

This clone was detected a few times. The chain joins TRBV11-1 to TRBJ2-7; 9 bases fit TRBD2. The germline CDR1 and CDR2 sequences are SGHAT and FQDESV (reference sequence). J gave up 1 base and V 3 bases, and 13 bases lay outside the gene matches. The CDR3 spans 18 residues. Written as DNA, the CDR3 is TGTGCCAGCAGCTTGTCTAGCGGGACTCCCTCAAGGTCCTACGAGCAGTACTTC. It yields the protein CASSLSSGTPSRSYEQYF.